This T cell receptor (beta chain) was identified in a study of blood T cell repertoires in COVID-19. Overall study: Samples of COVID-19 (acute and convalescent) were obtained from the United States, Italy and Spain. Sample material is recorded as cDNA or gDNA derived from T cells, B-cell-depleted T cells, or PBMCs.

Repertoires were generated with immunoSEQ multiplex PCR, while TCRdb's copy carries only in-frame clones and drops some. Seen here are about 66,000 clones, roughly 84% observed once, and the top ten hold under 8%. J lost 0 bases, V lost 4 bases, and 7 bases had no gene match. In germline, CDR1 is SGHRS, CDR2 YFSETQ. CDR3 length equals 16 residues. The chain carries TRBV5-1 and TRBJ2-1; 7 nucleotides agree with TRBD1. Sequencing was carried out using peripheral blood. This TCR came from a man in his forties or fifties with active COVID-19. The CDR3 coding sequence is TGCGCCAGCAGCACAGACAGGGTCAACTCCTACAATGAGCAGTTCTTC. Amino acid sequence: CASSTDRVNSYNEQFF. The variable domain in full, completed from reference TRBV5-1 and TRBJ2-1, reads KAGVTQTPRYLIKTRGQQVTLSCSPISGHRSVSWYQQTPGQGLQFLFEYFSETQRNKGNFPGRFSGRQFSNSRSEMNVSTLELGDSALYLCASSTDRVNSYNEQFFGPGTRLTVL.